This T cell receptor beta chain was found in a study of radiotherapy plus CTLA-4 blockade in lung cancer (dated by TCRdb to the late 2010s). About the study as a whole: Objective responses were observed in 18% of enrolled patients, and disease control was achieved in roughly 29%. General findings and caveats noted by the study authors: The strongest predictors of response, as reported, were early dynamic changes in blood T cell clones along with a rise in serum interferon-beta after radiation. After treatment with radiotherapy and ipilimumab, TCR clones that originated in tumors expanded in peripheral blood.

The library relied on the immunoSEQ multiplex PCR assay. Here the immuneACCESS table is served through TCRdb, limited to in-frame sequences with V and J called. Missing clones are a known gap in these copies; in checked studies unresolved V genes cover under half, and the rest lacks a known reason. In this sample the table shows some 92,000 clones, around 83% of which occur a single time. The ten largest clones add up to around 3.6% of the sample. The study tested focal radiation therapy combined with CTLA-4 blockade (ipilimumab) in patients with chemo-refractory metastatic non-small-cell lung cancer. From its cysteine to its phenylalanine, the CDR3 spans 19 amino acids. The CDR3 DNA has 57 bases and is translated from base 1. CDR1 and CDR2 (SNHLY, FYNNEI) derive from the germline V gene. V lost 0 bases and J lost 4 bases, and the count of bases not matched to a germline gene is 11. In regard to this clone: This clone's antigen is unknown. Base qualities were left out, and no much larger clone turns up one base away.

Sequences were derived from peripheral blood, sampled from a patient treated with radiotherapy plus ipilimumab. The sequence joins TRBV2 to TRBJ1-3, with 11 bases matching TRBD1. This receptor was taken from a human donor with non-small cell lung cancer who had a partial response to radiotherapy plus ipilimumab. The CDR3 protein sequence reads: CASSEAPGQGALIGNTIYF. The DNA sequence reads TGTGCCAGCAGTGAAGCGCCAGGACAGGGGGCTTTGATCGGAAACACCATATATTTT. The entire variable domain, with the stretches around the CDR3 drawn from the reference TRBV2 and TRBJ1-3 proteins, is EPEVTQTPSHQVTQMGQEVILRCVPISNHLYFYWYRQILGQKVEFLVSFYNNEISEKSEIFDDQFSVERPDGSNFTLKIRSTKLEDSAMYFCASSEAPGQGALIGNTIYFGEGSWLTVV.